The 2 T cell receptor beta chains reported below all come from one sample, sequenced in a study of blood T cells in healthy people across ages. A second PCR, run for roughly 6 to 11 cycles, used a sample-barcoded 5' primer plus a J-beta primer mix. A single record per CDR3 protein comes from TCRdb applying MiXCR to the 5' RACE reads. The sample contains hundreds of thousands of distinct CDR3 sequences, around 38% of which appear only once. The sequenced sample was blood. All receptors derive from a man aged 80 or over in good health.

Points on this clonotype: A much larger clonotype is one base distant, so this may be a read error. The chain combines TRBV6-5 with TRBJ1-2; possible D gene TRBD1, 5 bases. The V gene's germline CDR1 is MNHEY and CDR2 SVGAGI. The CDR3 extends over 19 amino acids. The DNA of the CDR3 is TGTGCCAGCAGTTACCAGGGTAATGTGAAGGCAGCGGTTAACTATGGCTGCACCTTC. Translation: CASSYQGNVKAAVNYGCTF.

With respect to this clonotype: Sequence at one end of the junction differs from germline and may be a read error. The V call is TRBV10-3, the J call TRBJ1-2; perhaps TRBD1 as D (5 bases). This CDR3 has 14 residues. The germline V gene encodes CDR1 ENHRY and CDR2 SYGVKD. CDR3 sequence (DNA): TGTGCCGCTCATCGGGACTCTTCGTTCTATGGCCACACCTTC. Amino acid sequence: CAAHRDSSFYGHTF.